This entry features one T cell receptor beta chain sequence. These data belong to a study of blood T cell repertoires in COVID-19. V lost 3 bases and J lost 6; bases outside the gene matches: 10. CDR1 and CDR2 (germline): SGHTA, FQGTGA. The CDR3 has 16 residues. The table came from immunoSEQ multiplex PCR; TCRdb's copy has only in-frame clones and leaves some out. Of about 200,000 clones listed, about nine tenths are singletons. The TCR was taken from a man aged 18 to 29 with active or convalescent COVID-19. V gene TRBV7-3 combines with J gene TRBJ2-3; 9 bases align to TRBD2. Sequencing input: peripheral blood. CDR3 residues: CASSLGLAGTHDTQYF. CDR3 DNA: TGTGCCAGCAGCTTGGGGCTAGCGGGGACACATGATACGCAGTATTTT.